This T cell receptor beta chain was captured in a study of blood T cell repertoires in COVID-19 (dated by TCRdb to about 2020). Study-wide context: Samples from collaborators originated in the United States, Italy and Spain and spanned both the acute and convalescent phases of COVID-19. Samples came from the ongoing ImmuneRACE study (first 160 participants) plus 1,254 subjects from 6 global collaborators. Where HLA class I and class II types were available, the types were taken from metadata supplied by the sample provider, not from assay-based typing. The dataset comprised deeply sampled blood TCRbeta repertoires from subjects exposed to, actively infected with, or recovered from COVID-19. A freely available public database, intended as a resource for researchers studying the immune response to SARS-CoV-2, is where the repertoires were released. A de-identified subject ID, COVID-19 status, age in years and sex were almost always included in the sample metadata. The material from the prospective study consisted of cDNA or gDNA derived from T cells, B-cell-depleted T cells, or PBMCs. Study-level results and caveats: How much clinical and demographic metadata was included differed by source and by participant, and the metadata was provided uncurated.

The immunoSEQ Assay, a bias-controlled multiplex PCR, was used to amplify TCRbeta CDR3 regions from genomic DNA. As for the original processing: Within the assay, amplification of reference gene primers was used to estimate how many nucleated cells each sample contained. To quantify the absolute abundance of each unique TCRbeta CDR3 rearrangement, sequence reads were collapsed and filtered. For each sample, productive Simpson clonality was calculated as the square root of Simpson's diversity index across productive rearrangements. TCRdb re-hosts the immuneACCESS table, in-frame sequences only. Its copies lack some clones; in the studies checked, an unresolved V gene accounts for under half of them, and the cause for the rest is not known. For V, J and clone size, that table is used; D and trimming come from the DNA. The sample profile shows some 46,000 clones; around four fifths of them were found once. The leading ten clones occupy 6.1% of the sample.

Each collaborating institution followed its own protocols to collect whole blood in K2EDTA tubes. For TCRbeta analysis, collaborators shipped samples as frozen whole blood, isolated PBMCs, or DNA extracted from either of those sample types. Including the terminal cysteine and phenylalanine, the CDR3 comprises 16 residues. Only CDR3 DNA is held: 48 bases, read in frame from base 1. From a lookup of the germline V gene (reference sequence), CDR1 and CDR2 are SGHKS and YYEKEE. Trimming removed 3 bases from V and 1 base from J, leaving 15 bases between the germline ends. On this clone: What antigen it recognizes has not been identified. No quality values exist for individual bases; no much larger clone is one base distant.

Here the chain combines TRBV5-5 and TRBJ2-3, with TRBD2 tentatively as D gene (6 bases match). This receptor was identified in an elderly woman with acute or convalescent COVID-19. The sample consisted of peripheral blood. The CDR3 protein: CASSWGVGRGTDTQYF. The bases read TGTGCCAGCAGCTGGGGGGTAGGGCGGGGCACAGATACGCAGTATTTT.